This T cell receptor beta chain was captured by sequencing in a study of OX40 agonist ivuxolimab in advanced cancers. Germline V gene lookup returns CDR1 SGHVS and CDR2 FQNEAQ. The CDR3 has 17 amino acids. With 4 bases clipped from V and 7 bases from J, the junction kept 11 bases outside the gene matches. Repertoires were generated with immunoSEQ multiplex PCR, while TCRdb's copy carries only in-frame clones and drops some. The profile shows under 45,000 clones, less than 80% of them singletons. The rearrangement joins TRBV7-8 to TRBJ2-4; 12 positions match TRBD1. The material was CD4+ or CD8+ T cells sorted from blood, obtained in a trial of the OX40 agonist ivuxolimab. The receptor was derived from an adult with an advanced solid tumor such as melanoma, head and neck, liver or kidney cancer. The chain's CDR3 is CASSSTGTGGGNNIQYF. The CDR3 region has the DNA TGTGCCAGCAGCTCCACCGGGACAGGGGGCGGGAATAACATTCAGTACTTC.